Below, one T cell receptor (beta chain) is given with its context. Antigen: not known. The sample is drawn from a study of cytomegalovirus exposure and HLA in healthy donors. Study outcomes and limitations: Analyses of presence and absence presupposed an approximately uniform sequencing depth across donors. Specificity for CMV antigens was confirmed in vitro for a few of the CMV-associated chains.

Both 60 Vbeta primers and 13 Jbeta primers went into the PCR. Libraries were prepared by immunoSEQ multiplex PCR; TCRdb keeps only in-frame clonotypes and omits some of them. Altogether some 90,000 clones are present, approximately 64% being singletons, with the ten largest covering more than 5%. The sequence was obtained from a boy between 10 and 17 years old in good health and CMV-seropositive. Specimen: PBMCs.

The CDR3 sequence is CASRKSVAPRSDGYTF. DNA for the CDR3: TGCGCCAGCAGGAAATCTGTGGCCCCAAGGAGTGATGGCTACACCTTC. V is TRBV4-3 and J is TRBJ1-2, with D hard to call. This CDR3 is built from 16 residues. Germline V gene sequence: CDR1 LGHNA, CDR2 YSLEER. Trimming took 6 bases from V and 6 from J, leaving 23 bases between them.